The present TCR beta chain was sequenced within a study of PD-1 blockade in classical Hodgkin lymphoma. The CDR3 has 14 amino acids. The V gene's germline CDR1 is SNHLY and CDR2 FYNNEI. V gave up 2 bases and J gave up 5 bases, with 12 bases separating them. Every patient relapsed after autologous stem cell transplantation, and brentuximab vedotin exposure varied. Assay: immunoSEQ multiplex PCR; the TCRdb copy retains only in-frame clones and omits some. Of 37,000 or so clones in the sample, roughly 88% were seen once. The rearrangement joins TRBV2 to TRBJ1-2, with D uncertain. Sequencing was performed on peripheral blood mononuclear cells (PBMCs), taken before the second cycle of nivolumab. This clonotype was obtained from a human donor with classical Hodgkin lymphoma. CDR3: CASSERAWMYGYTF. The CDR3 nucleotides are TGTGCCAGCAGTGAAAGAGCCTGGATGTATGGCTACACCTTC.